What follows describes a single T cell receptor beta chain. The sample originates from a study of T cell changes during pregnancy in multiple sclerosis. Clones were read by immunoSEQ multiplex PCR, and TCRdb kept only the in-frame ones, dropping some. The table lists 30,000 to 50,000 clones, about 90% of them singletons. Germline-derived CDR1 and CDR2 are SGHNT and YYREEE (reference sequence). Trimming took 4 bases from V and 2 from J; bases not matched to a gene: 9. The length of the CDR3 is 15 residues. The specimen was CD4+ T cells from peripheral blood mononuclear cells, collected in the third trimester of pregnancy. J is TRBJ2-7 and V is TRBV5-4; 7 bases agree with TRBD1. The source is a female donor in good health, enrolled as a control in a pregnancy study. CDR3 in amino acids: CASSLIRQGTYEQYF. The CDR3 DNA is TGTGCCAGCAGCCTTATACGACAGGGTACCTACGAGCAGTACTTC.